The rows below give T cell receptor beta chains drawn from one sample of a study of blood T cell repertoires in COVID-19. Clones were read by immunoSEQ multiplex PCR, and TCRdb kept only the in-frame ones, dropping some. This repertoire shows some 87,000 clones, 85% to 95% found once; its top ten account for about 6.3%. Sequenced material: peripheral blood. The source of these receptors is a woman aged 60-75 years with active COVID-19. Each CDR3 is given with its conserved first and last residue. D genes are given only for firm matches. A row's size may be missing; if present it is once, few, many or a size class.

v_gene	j_gene	abundance	d_gene	CDR3aa	CDR3nt
TRBV7-9	TRBJ1-2	-	-	CASSLEGRGASGYTF	TGTGCCAGCAGCTTAGAGGGCCGGGGAGCCAGTGGCTACACCTTC
TRBV2	TRBJ1-3	-	-	CASRAGNTIYF	TGTGCCAGTAGAGCAGGAAACACCATATATTTT
TRBV10-3	TRBJ2-5	once	TRBD2	CAISVGRERGETQYF	TGTGCCATCAGTGTCGGGCGGGAGAGAGGTGAGACCCAGTACTTC
TRBV9	TRBJ1-4	-	-	CASSVGMTDPRKLFF	TGTGCCAGCAGCGTTGGTATGACCGACCCGCGGAAACTGTTTTTT
TRBV3-1/TRBV3-2	TRBJ2-5	-	-	CASSQAKGFILGETQYF	TGTGCCAGCAGCCAAGCTAAGGGGTTCATCTTGGGAGAGACCCAGTACTTC
TRBV11-2	TRBJ1-4	-	TRBD1	CASNRGQGNEKLFF	TGTGCCAGCAATAGGGGACAGGGAAATGAAAAACTGTTTTTT
TRBV28	TRBJ1-2	-	TRBD1	CASSSTGIGYTF	TGTGCCAGCAGTTCGACAGGGATTGGCTACACCTTC
TRBV27	TRBJ2-1	-	TRBD2	CASSPHSGSSSYNEQFF	TGTGCCAGCAGTCCGCATAGCGGGAGTAGTTCCTACAATGAGCAGTTCTTC
TRBV7-2	TRBJ2-7	-	-	CASSLSREDEQYF	TGTGCCAGCAGCTTATCGCGTGAGGACGAGCAGTACTTC
TRBV2	TRBJ2-7	-	TRBD2	CASRGGLAESYEQYF	TGTGCCAGCAGGGGGGGACTAGCGGAATCCTACGAGCAGTACTTC
TRBV7-2	TRBJ2-7	-	TRBD2	CASSSRGTSGHSYEQYF	TGTGCCAGCAGCTCTAGAGGGACTAGCGGGCACTCCTACGAGCAGTACTTC
TRBV12-5	TRBJ2-5	-	-	CASGPPGETQYF	TGTGCTAGTGGTCCCCCCGGGGAGACCCAGTACTTC
TRBV28	TRBJ2-3	once	TRBD1	CASSERTGGLGDTQYF	TGTGCCAGCAGTGAACGGACAGGGGGACTGGGGGATACGCAGTATTTT
TRBV30	TRBJ1-5	-	TRBD1	CAWSVRGTGNQPQHF	TGTGCCTGGAGTGTTCGCGGGACAGGCAATCAGCCCCAGCATTTT
TRBV19	TRBJ1-1	-	-	CASSMGWAGLGMNTEAFF	TGTGCCAGTAGTATGGGTTGGGCAGGGCTTGGCATGAACACTGAAGCTTTCTTT
TRBV6-2/TRBV6-3	TRBJ1-5	-	-	CASSYFGRENQPQHF	TGTGCCAGCAGTTATTTCGGCAGGGAAAATCAGCCCCAGCATTTT
TRBV15	TRBJ1-4	-	-	CATSRDRAGNEKLFF	TGTGCCACCAGCAGAGACAGGGCCGGGAATGAAAAACTGTTTTTT
TRBV6-2/TRBV6-3	TRBJ2-7	-	TRBD1	CASSSHGTGDHEQYF	TGTGCCAGCAGTTCCCACGGGACAGGGGACCACGAGCAGTACTTC
TRBV6-5	TRBJ1-2	-	-	CASSSTGYGYTF	TGTGCCAGCAGTTCCACAGGGTACGGCTACACCTTC
TRBV7-2	TRBJ1-2	-	-	CASSLAVAGGGGYTF	TGTGCCAGCAGCTTAGCGGTTGCTGGGGGCGGCGGCTACACCTTC
TRBV29-1	TRBJ2-7	-	-	CSVRLSYEQYF	TGCAGCGTGCGTCTTTCCTACGAGCAGTACTTC
TRBV2	TRBJ2-1	-	-	CASKRTDSSYNEQFF	TGTGCCAGCAAACGGACCGACAGCTCCTACAATGAGCAGTTCTTC
TRBV7-8	TRBJ2-7	-	TRBD1	CASSLGQGAELYF	TGTGCCAGCAGCTTAGGGCAGGGGGCCGAGCTGTACTTC
TRBV28	TRBJ1-1	-	-	CASSLETGSKAEAFF	TGTGCCAGCAGTTTAGAGACGGGGAGTAAGGCTGAAGCTTTCTTT
TRBV28	TRBJ2-2	-	TRBD1	CASRRPLLWDSNTGELFF	TGTGCCAGCAGACGCCCTCTCCTTTGGGACAGCAACACCGGGGAGCTGTTTTTT
TRBV2	TRBJ2-7	-	TRBD1	CASSAGQGGLRNEQYF	TGTGCCAGCAGCGCTGGACAGGGGGGCCTTCGGAACGAGCAGTACTTC
TRBV20-1	TRBJ1-2	-	TRBD1	CSASPGTGGNGYTF	TGCAGTGCTAGTCCCGGGACAGGGGGCAATGGCTACACCTTC
TRBV19	TRBJ2-7	-	-	CASSIVSGDYEQYF	TGTGCCAGTAGTATCGTATCGGGGGACTACGAGCAGTACTTC
TRBV9	TRBJ1-2	-	-	CASSATLNGYTF	TGTGCCAGCAGCGCAACTTTGAATGGCTACACCTTC
TRBV3-1/TRBV3-2	TRBJ1-2	-	-	CASSLGTTANYGYTF	TGTGCCAGCAGCCTTGGGACTACAGCTAACTATGGCTACACCTTC
TRBV6-6	TRBJ2-7	-	-	CASSYPGGYEQYF	TGTGCCAGCAGTTACCCCGGAGGCTACGAGCAGTACTTC
TRBV7-9	TRBJ1-1	-	-	CASSSITGTYTEAFF	TGTGCCAGCAGCTCAATTACCGGGACATACACTGAAGCTTTCTTT
TRBV6-5	TRBJ2-7	-	TRBD1	CASSYTRTGSSYEQYF	TGTGCCAGCAGTTACACACGGACAGGGAGCTCCTACGAGCAGTACTTC
TRBV27	TRBJ2-5	-	TRBD1	CASSEYRGTGETQYF	TGTGCCAGCAGTGAGTACAGGGGGACGGGGGAGACCCAGTACTTC
TRBV4-2	TRBJ2-5	-	TRBD1	CASSRQTGGQETQYF	TGTGCCAGCAGCCGACAGACAGGGGGCCAGGAGACCCAGTACTTC
TRBV10-1	TRBJ2-5	-	TRBD2	CASSEGASGGTQETQYF	TGCGCCAGCAGTGAAGGGGCTAGCGGGGGAACCCAAGAGACCCAGTACTTC
TRBV28	TRBJ2-4	-	-	CASSLSRGKNIQYF	TGTGCCAGCAGTTTATCCCGGGGCAAAAACATTCAGTACTTC